The rows below give T cell receptor beta chains drawn from one sample of a study of shared clonotypes between healthy human individuals. Method: immunoSEQ multiplex PCR; TCRdb's copy keeps in-frame clones and lacks some. The table has under 2,000,000 clones, just under 95% seen once; the top ten hold 1.2%. Sequencing used naive CD8+ T cells sorted from blood. These receptors all stem from a man younger than 35 in good health. Each CDR3 is given with its conserved first and last residue. D genes are given only for firm matches. Where a row states a size, it is once, few, many or the class of an expanded clone; other rows omit it.

j_call | d_call | clone_size | v_call | cdr3_aa | cdr3_nt
TRBJ1-4 | . | . | TRBV30 | CAWRGPTGRENEKLFF | TGTGCCTGGAGGGGACCCACGGGACGGGAGAATGAAAAACTGTTTTTT
TRBJ2-7 | . | . | TRBV6-1 | CASSAGQGTYEQYF | TGTGCCAGCAGTGCGGGGCAGGGGACCTACGAGCAGTACTTC
TRBJ1-2 | TRBD1 | . | TRBV27 | CASSLGQGADGYTF | TGTGCCAGCAGTTTAGGACAGGGGGCGGATGGCTACACCTTC
TRBJ1-2 | . | . | TRBV29-1 | CSVESGDWNYGYTF | TGCAGCGTTGAATCCGGCGATTGGAACTATGGCTACACCTTC
TRBJ1-2 | . | . | TRBV7-9 | CASSIPDFLLVYGYTF | TGTGCCAGCAGTATACCGGACTTTTTGCTGGTCTATGGCTACACCTTC
TRBJ1-2 | . | . | TRBV4-1 | CASSQGLGYGYTF | TGCGCCAGCAGCCAAGGATTGGGCTATGGCTACACCTTC
TRBJ2-4 | . | once | TRBV28 | CASSFRSPLGGIQYF | TGTGCCAGCAGTTTTAGGAGTCCCTTAGGGGGCATTCAGTACTTC
TRBJ1-3 | . | . | TRBV9 | CASSVESSGNTIYF | TGTGCCAGCAGCGTAGAGAGCTCTGGAAACACCATATATTTT
TRBJ1-2 | TRBD1 | . | TRBV4-1 | CASSQVTGGSYTF | TGCGCCAGCAGCCAAGTGACAGGGGGTAGCTACACCTTC
TRBJ2-7 | . | . | TRBV6-5 | CASSYGQGYYEQYF | TGTGCCAGCAGTTACGGGCAGGGATACTACGAGCAGTACTTC
TRBJ2-5 | . | . | TRBV5-4 | CASSDGMYQAQYF | TGTGCCAGCAGCGACGGGATGTATCAGGCCCAGTACTTC
TRBJ1-5 | . | . | TRBV10-1 | CASSPGANQPQHF | TGCGCCAGCAGCCCAGGGGCCAATCAGCCCCAGCATTTT
TRBJ2-7 | . | . | TRBV4-3 | CASSPGQGSRYEQYF | TGCGCCAGCAGCCCAGGTCAAGGGTCCCGGTACGAGCAGTACTTC
TRBJ2-1 | TRBD2 | . | TRBV27 | CASTPLGLAGTPDEQFF | TGTGCCAGCACCCCACTCGGACTAGCGGGTACCCCCGATGAGCAGTTCTTC